The present T cell receptor (beta chain) was sequenced within a study of CD4 T cells in relation to SARS-CoV-2 and coronaviruses. Study summary: PBMCs were cultured with antigen for less than twelve days before TCR beta sequencing.

CD4+ T cells from unexposed donors were obtained before the COVID-19 pandemic (2011-2018). Isolation of CD4+ T cells took place after less than 13 days in culture. Unexposed-donor CD4+ T cells were probed with SARS-CoV-2 S/N and four cold-coronavirus spikes, cells permitting. The protocol was immunoSEQ multiplex PCR, while the TCRdb copy is restricted to in-frame clones and leaves out a portion. Of about 31,000 clones in the sample, 60% to 80% are singletons; the top ten hold approximately 13%. Germline lookup yields CDR1 SGHTA and CDR2 FQGNSA. V lost 4 bases and J 0 bases, leaving 10 bases between the germline ends. The CDR3 consists of 16 residues. Study-wide findings and caveats: No crossreactivity against non-spike viral proteins was tested here.

On this clone itself: Its antigen is not known.

This sequence joins TRBV7-2 and TRBJ1-6; TRBD1 might be the D (5 bases). Specimen: CD4+ T cells from PBMCs, cultured in vitro. The clonotype comes from a human donor in good health. CDR3 sequence: CASSSGPGSYNSPLHF. Here the CDR3 DNA reads TGTGCCAGCAGCTCAGGGCCTGGCTCCTATAATTCACCCCTCCACTTT.